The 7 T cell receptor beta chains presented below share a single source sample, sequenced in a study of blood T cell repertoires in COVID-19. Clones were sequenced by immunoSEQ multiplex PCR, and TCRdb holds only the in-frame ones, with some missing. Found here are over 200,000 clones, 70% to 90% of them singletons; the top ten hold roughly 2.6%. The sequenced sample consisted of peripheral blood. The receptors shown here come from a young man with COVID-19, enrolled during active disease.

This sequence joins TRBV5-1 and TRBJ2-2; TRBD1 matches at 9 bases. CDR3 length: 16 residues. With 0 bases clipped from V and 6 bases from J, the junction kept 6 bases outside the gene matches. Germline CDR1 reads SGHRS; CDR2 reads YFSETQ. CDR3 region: CASSLALTGGSGELFF. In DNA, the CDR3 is TGCGCCAGCAGCTTGGCCTTAACAGGGGGCTCCGGGGAGCTGTTTTTT.

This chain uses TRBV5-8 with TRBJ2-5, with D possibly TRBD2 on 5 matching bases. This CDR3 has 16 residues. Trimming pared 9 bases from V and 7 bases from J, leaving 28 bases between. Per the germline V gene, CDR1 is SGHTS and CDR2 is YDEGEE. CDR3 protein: CATPPGGHPTHGTQYF. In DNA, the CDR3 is TGTGCCACCCCCCCCGGCGGGCACCCCACCCACGGGACCCAGTACTTC.

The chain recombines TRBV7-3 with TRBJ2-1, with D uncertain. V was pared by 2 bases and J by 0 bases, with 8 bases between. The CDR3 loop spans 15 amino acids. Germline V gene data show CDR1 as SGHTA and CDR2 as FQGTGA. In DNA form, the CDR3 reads TGTGCCAGCAGCTTAGGCTCGCCCTCCTACAATGAGCAGTTCTTC. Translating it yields CASSLGSPSYNEQFF.

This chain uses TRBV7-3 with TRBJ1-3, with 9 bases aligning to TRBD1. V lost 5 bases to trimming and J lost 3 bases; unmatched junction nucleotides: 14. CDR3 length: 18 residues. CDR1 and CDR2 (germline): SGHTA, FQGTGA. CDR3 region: CASSPSRDREICGNTIYF. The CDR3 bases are TGTGCCAGCAGCCCTTCTCGGGACAGGGAAATATGTGGAAACACCATATATTTT.

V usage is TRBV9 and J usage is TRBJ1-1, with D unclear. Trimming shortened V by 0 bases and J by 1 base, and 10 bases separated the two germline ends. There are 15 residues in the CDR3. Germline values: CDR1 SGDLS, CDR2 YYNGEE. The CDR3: CASSVVGGWNTEAFF. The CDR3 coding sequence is TGTGCCAGCAGCGTAGTGGGAGGCTGGAACACTGAAGCTTTCTTT.

CDR3: CASSLSLRGYTF. The CDR3, as DNA: TGTGCCAGCAGTTTGAGCCTTCGGGGCTACACCTTC. The chain combines TRBV12-3 or TRBV12-4 with TRBJ1-2, with D unresolved. The CDR3 contains 12 residues. The V end was cut by 3 bases, the J end by 8 bases, with 10 bases between.

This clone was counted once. The chain's CDR3 is CASSLRGQGKQFF. The CDR3 nucleotides are TGTGCCAGCAGCTTAAGGGGACAGGGGAAGCAGTTCTTC. The V call is TRBV7-3, the J call TRBJ2-1; 10 positions match TRBD1. The CDR3 has 13 amino acids. The germline gives CDR1 SGHTA, CDR2 FQGTGA. The J segment lost 11 bases and the V segment lost 1 base, leaving 2 bases of the junction unmatched.